The present TCR beta chain was sequenced within a study of cytomegalovirus exposure and HLA in healthy donors (dated by TCRdb to about 2017). Regarding the complete study: According to a later analysis, the 120 validation repertoires were produced on the same platform as the roughly 600 repertoires of the first cohort. The study aimed to test whether signatures of past pathogen exposure could be identified by cataloging public T cell receptors. A separate validation cohort of approximately 120 different subjects was used in addition to the 666-subject first cohort. To predict cytomegalovirus infection status, the study brought together high-throughput TCR immunosequencing, statistical association of individual TCRs with disease status, and machine learning. What the work shows at the level of the full study, not this receptor alone: A later analysis had no HLA typing for the validation cohort, so co-occurrence there was scored across all 130 or so repertoires. Most TCR sequences were observed very rarely across donors, whereas some public TCRs were present in many individuals. According to the authors, the approach could potentially be generalized to other disease states and immunological phenotypes. In a later analysis, TCRs clustered in the first cohort were found to also tend to co-occur in the 110 or so validation repertoires, with around 94% of cluster scores above 0. The study gave a list of more than 150 TCR beta chains associated with cytomegalovirus. Cytomegalovirus status was reported to be diagnosed by the classifier with high specificity and sensitivity in both the original and validation cohorts. A few of the identified cytomegalovirus-associated TCR beta chains were confirmed in vitro to be specific for cytomegalovirus antigens.

From the cysteine through the phenylalanine, the CDR3 covers 14 amino acids. Just CDR3 DNA is preserved here, 42 bases in frame from base 1. At the junction V is shortened by 5 bases and J by 7 bases; bases outside the gene matches: 7. The germline V gene specifies MGHDK as CDR1 and SYGVNS as CDR2. Libraries were made using the immunoSEQ multiplex PCR assay. On the study's bioinformatics: A statistical classification framework was built to diagnose cytomegalovirus status from the catalog of TCR beta chain sequences. The immuneACCESS repertoire file appears here via TCRdb, limited to in-frame rearrangements. These files lack a portion of the clones; in checked studies, under half of the deficit traces to unresolved V genes, and the cause of the others is not known. V and J calls and clone size are copied from that table; D and trimming were computed from the DNA. The sample yields about 73,000 clones; around nine tenths were counted once. The ten largest clones take up 3% to 4% of the sample.

Details on this clone: Which antigen it targets is not known. No per-base quality is available; no much larger clone lies one base away.

Donors formed part of the validation cohort, which comprised about 130 subjects and was distinct from the first cohort of 670 or so subjects. The chain couples TRBV25-1 to TRBJ2-1; 8 bases in between match TRBD2. The receptor was derived from a woman aged 18 to 35 in good health and CMV-seropositive. The sequenced sample consisted of PBMCs. The CDR3: CASSKTSDGNEQFF. The base sequence is TGTGCCAGCAGTAAGACTAGCGACGGGAATGAGCAGTTCTTC.